This T cell receptor beta chain was sequenced in a study of shared clonotypes between healthy human individuals. Points from the study as a whole: A few donors had roughly 5% of their naive CD4 clonotypes in common.

CD4+ cell separation produced CD45RA+ naive and CD45RA-negative memory subsets. Data came from immunoSEQ multiplex PCR; TCRdb stores just in-frame clones and leaves some out. Among 800,000 to 1,200,000 clones listed, 70% to 80% were seen once. Between the trimmed V and J ends, which lost 8 bases and 0 bases, there was a span of 18 bases. This CDR3 is 16 amino acids long. Germline V gene data show CDR1 as MDHEN and CDR2 as SYDVKM. Worth noting for this clone: What it recognizes is unknown.

This clonotype was obtained from a young man in good health. Some clones in this sample may be carry-over from other donors' samples. This chain connects TRBV28 to TRBJ2-3, with TRBD1 as a possible D gene (6 bases). The sample was memory CD4+ T cells from PBMCs. The subset is: CD45RA-negative fraction. The CDR3 reads CASQNLRQGSTDTQYF. The CDR3 nucleotides read TGTGCCAGCCAAAATTTGAGGCAGGGGAGCACAGATACGCAGTATTTT.